Shown below are 5 T cell receptor beta chains from a single sample sequenced in a study of early T cells in non-severe SARS-CoV-2 infection. TCRdb fed the 5' RACE reads into MiXCR, producing one record per CDR3 protein. Of approximately 81,000 distinct CDR3 sequences listed, about 13% are singletons. The sample was whole blood. The source is an adult who was a healthcare worker with PCR-confirmed SARS-CoV-2 infection or an uninfected control (not recorded which).

The gene calls are TRBV29-1 and TRBJ1-3; a possible D gene is TRBD1 (6 bases). This CDR3 comprises 14 residues. The V gene lost 7 bases and the J gene lost 3 bases, with 16 bases spanning the gap. CDR1 and CDR2 (germline): SQVTM, ANQGSEA. DNA of the CDR3: TGCAGCGCCGAAGGCGGGGGCTTTGGAAACACCATATATTTT. It encodes CSAEGGGFGNTIYF.

This clonotype showed up just a few times. The chain is built from TRBV4-1 and TRBJ1-1, with unresolved D. Germline CDR1 is MGHRA and CDR2 is YSYEKL. The CDR3 runs to 17 residues. V shed 0 bases and J shed 0 bases, with 14 bases lying between them. In DNA, the CDR3 is TGCGCCAGCAGCCAAGACGCCACCTTCCACATGAACACTGAAGCTTTCTTT. Translating it yields CASSQDATFHMNTEAFF.

In regard to this clonotype: This may arise from a read error, as a much more abundant clone is one base away. The CDR3 DNA sequence: TGCAGTGCTAGGGTCGGAACGAACACCTGGGAGCTGTTTTTT. Protein: CSARVGTNTWELFF. The gene calls are TRBV20-1 and TRBJ2-2; D unresolved. Germline assignment: CDR1 DFQATT and CDR2 SNEGSKA (reference sequence). This CDR3 contains 14 residues.

This clonotype was seen a handful of times. This chain connects TRBV28 to TRBJ1-1; the D gene is possibly TRBD1 (5 bases). The V gene lost 4 bases and the J gene lost 1 base, with 10 bases spanning the gap. The CDR3 has 14 amino acids. Germline V lookup: CDR1 MDHEN, CDR2 SYDVKM. The CDR3 region is CASSSPGRNTEAFF. The CDR3 DNA sequence: TGTGCCAGCAGTTCCCCAGGGAGGAACACTGAAGCTTTCTTT.

This clonotype was counted only a few times. J is TRBJ1-1 and V is TRBV7-9; D is uncertain. The CDR3 loop spans 12 amino acids. Germline V gene lookup returns CDR1 SEHNR and CDR2 FQNEAQ (reference sequence). Trimming took off 3 bases at V and 4 bases at J, with 6 bases between the two ends. CDR3 region: CASSFETTEAFF. As DNA, the CDR3 is TGTGCCAGCAGCTTTGAGACCACTGAAGCTTTCTTT.